This T cell receptor beta chain originates from a study of cytomegalovirus exposure and HLA in healthy donors. As for this clone: The antigen is not known.

The study ran its PCR with 60 Vbeta and 13 Jbeta primers. Profiling relied on immunoSEQ multiplex PCR, and the TCRdb table lists in-frame clones only, not all of them. The data contain 100,000 to 150,000 clones, over 75% of them singletons. Findings of the study overall: A reported reduction in N-insertions relative to the approximately 640-donor mean was seen in an Asian-associated ancestry cluster in a later analysis.

Sample: PBMCs. This receptor was obtained from a man aged 25-45 years in good health and CMV-seronegative.

DNA for the CDR3: TGTGCCACCAGACAGGTTGGATCCTACGAGCAGTACTTC. Translated: CATRQVGSYEQYF. The chain links TRBV18 to TRBJ2-7; D possibly corresponds to TRBD1 (6 bases). The CDR3 runs 13 residues. Deletions cut 10 bases from V and 1 base from J, with 14 bases between. CDR1 KGHSH and CDR2 LQKENI come from the germline V gene.